This entry describes one TCR beta chain. The sample belongs to a study of blood T cell repertoires in COVID-19. TCRdb keeps only in-frame clones here, not all; method: immunoSEQ multiplex PCR. The table lists around 150,000 clones, approximately 84% of them singletons. V lost 1 base and J 6 bases, leaving 9 bases between the germline ends. The CDR3 has 13 residues. The germline gives CDR1 MNHEY, CDR2 SMNVEV (reference sequence). The chain combines TRBV27 with TRBJ1-1, with unresolved D. The sequenced material came from peripheral blood. The TCR sequence derives from a woman older than 75 with acute or convalescent COVID-19. The CDR3, as DNA: TGTGCCAGCAGTTTATTGGGCAGCTCTGAAGCTTTCTTT. Translating gives CASSLLGSSEAFF.